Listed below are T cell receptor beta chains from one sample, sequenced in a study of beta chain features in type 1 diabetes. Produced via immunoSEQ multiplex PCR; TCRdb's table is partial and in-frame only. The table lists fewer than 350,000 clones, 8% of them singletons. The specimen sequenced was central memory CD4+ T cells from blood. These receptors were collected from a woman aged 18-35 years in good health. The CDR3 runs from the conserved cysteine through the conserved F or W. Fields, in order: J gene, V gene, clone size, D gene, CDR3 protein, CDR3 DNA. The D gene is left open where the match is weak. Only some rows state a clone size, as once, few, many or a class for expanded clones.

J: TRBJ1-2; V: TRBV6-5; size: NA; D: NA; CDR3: CAIKPKRTINYGYTF; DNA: TGTGCCATCAAGCCCAAAAGGACGATAAACTATGGCTACACCTTC
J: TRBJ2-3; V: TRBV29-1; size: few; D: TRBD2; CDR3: CSVGDTSGRALFTDTQYF; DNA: TGCAGCGTTGGGGATACTAGCGGGAGGGCCCTATTCACAGATACGCAGTATTTT
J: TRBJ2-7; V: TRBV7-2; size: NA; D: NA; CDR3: CASSPTFSSHTSYEQYF; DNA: TGTGCCAGCAGCCCAACCTTCTCCTCGCACACCAGTTACGAGCAGTACTTC
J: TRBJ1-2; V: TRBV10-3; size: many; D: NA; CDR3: CAISESGENYGYTF; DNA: TGTGCCATCAGTGAGTCGGGGGAGAACTATGGCTACACCTTC
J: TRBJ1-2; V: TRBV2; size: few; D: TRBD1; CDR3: CASRLPGQGGYGYTF; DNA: TGTGCCAGCAGGCTTCCCGGACAGGGGGGATATGGCTACACCTTC
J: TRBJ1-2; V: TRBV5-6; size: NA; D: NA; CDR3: CASSLGQFYGYTF; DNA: TGTGCCAGCAGCTTGGGCCAGTTCTATGGCTACACCTTC
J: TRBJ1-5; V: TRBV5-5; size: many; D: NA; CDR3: CASSLDRGNQPQHF; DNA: TGTGCCAGCAGCTTGGATAGGGGCAATCAGCCCCAGCATTTT
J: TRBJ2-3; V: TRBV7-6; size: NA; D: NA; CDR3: CASSLAGGYSSTDTQYF; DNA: TGTGCCAGCAGCTTAGCCGGCGGATACTCTAGCACAGATACGCAGTATTTT
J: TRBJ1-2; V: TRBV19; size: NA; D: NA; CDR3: CASSNSGGNYGYTF; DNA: TGTGCCAGTTCTAACAGCGGGGGGAACTATGGCTACACCTTC
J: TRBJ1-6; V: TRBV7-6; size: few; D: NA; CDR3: CASSAGHLNSPLHF; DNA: TGTGCCAGCAGCGCTGGACATTTAAATTCACCCCTCCACTTT
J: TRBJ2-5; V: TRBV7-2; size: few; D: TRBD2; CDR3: CASSGGGLAGGPSQYF; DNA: TGTGCCAGCAGCGGCGGCGGACTAGCGGGGGGCCCCTCCCAGTACTTC
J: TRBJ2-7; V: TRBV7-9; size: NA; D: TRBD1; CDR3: CASSLAGTGAYEQYF; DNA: TGTGCCAGCAGCTTAGCAGGGACAGGGGCCTACGAGCAGTACTTC
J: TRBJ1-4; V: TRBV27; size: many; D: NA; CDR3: CASSLRLADGKLFF; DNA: TGTGCCAGCAGTTTACGGCTGGCGGATGGTAAACTGTTTTTT
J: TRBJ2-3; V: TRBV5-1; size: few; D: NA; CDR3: CASSLAPPPGTDTQYF; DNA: TGCGCCAGCAGCTTGGCACCCCCGCCCGGGACAGATACGCAGTATTTT
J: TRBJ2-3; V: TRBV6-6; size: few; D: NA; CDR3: CASRTLGTDTQYF; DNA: TGTGCCAGCAGGACACTAGGGACAGATACGCAGTATTTT
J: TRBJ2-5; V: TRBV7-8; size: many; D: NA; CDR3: CASNKSGGKTQYF; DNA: TGTGCCAGCAACAAGAGTGGTGGGAAGACCCAGTACTTC
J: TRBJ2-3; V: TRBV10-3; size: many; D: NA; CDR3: CARPGAGVTDTQYF; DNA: TGTGCCCGTCCTGGGGCAGGGGTGACAGATACGCAGTATTTT
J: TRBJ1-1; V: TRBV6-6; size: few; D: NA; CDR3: CASTLMGVTEAFF; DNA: TGTGCCAGCACCCTAATGGGTGTCACTGAAGCTTTCTTT
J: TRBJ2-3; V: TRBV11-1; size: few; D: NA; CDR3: CASGFNTDTQYF; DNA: TGTGCCAGCGGATTTAACACAGATACGCAGTATTTT
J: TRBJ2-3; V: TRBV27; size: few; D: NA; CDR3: CASSFSRLTDTQYF; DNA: TGTGCCAGCAGTTTTTCCCGGCTCACAGATACGCAGTATTTT
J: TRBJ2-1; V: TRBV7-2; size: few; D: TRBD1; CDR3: CASSLGTGSYNEQFF; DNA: TGTGCCAGCAGCTTAGGGACAGGTTCCTACAATGAGCAGTTCTTC
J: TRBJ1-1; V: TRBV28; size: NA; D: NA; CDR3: CASNTPGTYDTEAFF; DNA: TGTGCCAGCAATACACCAGGGACATACGACACTGAAGCTTTCTTT
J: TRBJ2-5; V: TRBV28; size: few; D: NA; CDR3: CASSDKGRSQYF; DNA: TGTGCCAGCAGCGATAAGGGACGATCCCAGTACTTC
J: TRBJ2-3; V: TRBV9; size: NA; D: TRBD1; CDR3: CASSVQAGQGISDTQYF; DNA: TGTGCCAGCAGCGTACAGGCGGGACAGGGGATTTCCGATACGCAGTATTTT
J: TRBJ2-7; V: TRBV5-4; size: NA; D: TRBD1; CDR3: CASSLVGQAGEQYF; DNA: TGTGCCAGCAGCTTGGTTGGACAGGCTGGGGAGCAGTACTTC
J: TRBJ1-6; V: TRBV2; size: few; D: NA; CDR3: CASSGQGGNSPLHF; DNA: TGTGCCAGCAGTGGTCAGGGAGGTAATTCACCCCTCCACTTT
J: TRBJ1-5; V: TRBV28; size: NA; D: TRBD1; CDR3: CASSLGTGGNQPQHF; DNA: TGTGCCAGCAGTTTAGGGACAGGGGGCAATCAGCCCCAGCATTTT
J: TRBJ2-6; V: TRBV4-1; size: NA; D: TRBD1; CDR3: CASSQARTGTGANVLTF; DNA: TGCGCCAGCAGCCAAGCTCGGACAGGGACTGGGGCCAACGTCCTGACTTTC
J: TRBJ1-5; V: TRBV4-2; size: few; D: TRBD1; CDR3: CASTDDREDNQPQHF; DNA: TGTGCCAGCACCGACGACAGGGAGGACAATCAGCCCCAGCATTTT
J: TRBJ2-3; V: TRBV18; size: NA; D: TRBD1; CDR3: CASSPGQLTDTQYF; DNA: TGTGCCAGCTCACCGGGACAGCTCACAGATACGCAGTATTTT
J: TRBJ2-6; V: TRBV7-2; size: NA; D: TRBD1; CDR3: CASSSPTGFGANVLTF; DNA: TGTGCCAGCAGCTCCCCGACAGGGTTTGGGGCCAACGTCCTGACTTTC
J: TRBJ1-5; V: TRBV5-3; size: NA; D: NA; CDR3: CARSSTGQVSNQPQHF; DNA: TGTGCCAGAAGCTCGACAGGTCAGGTTAGCAATCAGCCCCAGCATTTT
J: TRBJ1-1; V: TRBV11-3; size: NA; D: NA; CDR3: CASSYQGRAFF; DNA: TGTGCCAGCTCCTATCAGGGACGAGCTTTCTTT
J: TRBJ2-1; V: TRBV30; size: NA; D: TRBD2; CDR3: CACPKGGGLVSYNEQFF; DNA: TGTGCCTGCCCGAAGGGTGGGGGACTAGTGTCCTACAATGAGCAGTTCTTC
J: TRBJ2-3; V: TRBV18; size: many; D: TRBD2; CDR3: CASSPRRLAGERDTQYF; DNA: TGTGCCAGCTCACCACGGCGACTAGCGGGAGAAAGAGATACGCAGTATTTT
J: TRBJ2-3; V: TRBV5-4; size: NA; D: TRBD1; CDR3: CASSSGGSPTNTQYF; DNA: TGTGCCAGCAGCTCAGGGGGATCGCCGACAAATACGCAGTATTTT
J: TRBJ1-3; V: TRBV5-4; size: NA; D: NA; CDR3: CASSLGGNTIYF; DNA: TGTGCCAGCAGCTTGGGGGGAAACACCATATATTTT
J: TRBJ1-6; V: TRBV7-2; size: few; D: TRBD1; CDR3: CASRLQSQGAKHSPLHF; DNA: TGTGCCAGCAGGTTGCAGTCGCAGGGGGCGAAGCATTCACCCCTCCACTTT
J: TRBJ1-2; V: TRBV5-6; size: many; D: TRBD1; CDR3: CASSLWDRAYGYTF; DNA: TGTGCCAGCAGCTTGTGGGACAGGGCTTATGGCTACACCTTC
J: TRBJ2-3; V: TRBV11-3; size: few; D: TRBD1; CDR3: CASSEGNRGGGTDTQYF; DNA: TGTGCCAGCAGCGAAGGAAACAGGGGCGGTGGCACAGATACGCAGTATTTT
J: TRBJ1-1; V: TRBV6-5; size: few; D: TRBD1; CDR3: CASYRGMNTEAFF; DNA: TGTGCCAGCTACAGGGGAATGAACACTGAAGCTTTCTTT
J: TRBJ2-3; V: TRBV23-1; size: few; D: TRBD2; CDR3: CASSQAGESTDTQYF; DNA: TGCGCCAGCAGCCAAGCGGGGGAAAGCACAGATACGCAGTATTTT
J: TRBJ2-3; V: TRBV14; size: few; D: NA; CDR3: CASSQVRGGLWSTDTQYF; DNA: TGTGCCAGCAGCCAAGTAAGGGGAGGCCTTTGGAGCACAGATACGCAGTATTTT
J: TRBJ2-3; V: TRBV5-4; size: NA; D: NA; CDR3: CASSPSTDTQYF; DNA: TGTGCCAGCAGCCCAAGCACAGATACGCAGTATTTT
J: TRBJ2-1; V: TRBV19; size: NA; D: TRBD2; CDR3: CASRRTSGKALRHNEQFF; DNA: TGTGCCAGTAGGCGAACTAGCGGGAAGGCCCTAAGACACAATGAGCAGTTCTTC
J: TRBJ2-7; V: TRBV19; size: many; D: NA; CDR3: CASSIAGTSDEQYF; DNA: TGTGCCAGTAGTATTGCCGGGACGAGCGACGAGCAGTACTTC
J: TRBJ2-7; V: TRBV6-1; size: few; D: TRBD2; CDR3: CASRAAGAWEQYF; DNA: TGTGCCAGCAGGGCAGCGGGGGCTTGGGAGCAGTACTTC
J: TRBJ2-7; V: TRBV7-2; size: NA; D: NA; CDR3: CASSRFTGTYEQYF; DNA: TGTGCCAGCAGCCGATTCACAGGTACCTACGAGCAGTACTTC